The text below deals with one T cell receptor (beta chain). This CDR3 is built from 13 residues. Germline V CDR1 and CDR2: DFQATT, SNEGSKA (reference sequence). With V trimmed by 3 bases and J by 8 bases, 8 bases remained unmatched. These data belong to a study of blood T cell repertoires in COVID-19. Profiled with immunoSEQ multiplex PCR; TCRdb holds only in-frame clones, not every one. The sample contains roughly 120,000 clones, about nine tenths of which appear only once. Material for sequencing was peripheral blood. This chain links TRBV20-1 with TRBJ1-2, with TRBD1 matching over 8 bases. The receptor was derived from a human donor with active COVID-19. The donor label of this sample is uncertain. The CDR3 coding sequence is TGCAGTGCTAGTGGACGGACAGGGAGGGGCTACACCTTC. It is translated as CSASGRTGRGYTF.